The 14 T cell receptor beta chains reported below all come from one sample, sequenced in a study of cytomegalovirus exposure and HLA in healthy donors. TCRdb's copy holds only in-frame clones and misses some; the assay was immunoSEQ multiplex PCR. The table has roughly 300,000 clones, 70% to 90% seen once. The sequencing input was PBMCs. These receptor sequences come from a young woman in good health and CMV-seronegative.

This clone was seen a single time. This rearrangement joins TRBV7-2 to TRBJ2-1; D is undetermined. The CDR3 totals 12 residues. Germline values: CDR1 SGHTA, CDR2 FQGNSA. The V end lost 5 bases, the J end lost 8 bases, and 10 bases lay between the germline ends. The CDR3 reads CASSRLTDEQFF. The CDR3 nucleotides are TGTGCCAGCAGCCGACTTACCGATGAGCAGTTCTTC.

The rearrangement links TRBV11-1 to TRBJ2-1, with 10 bases matching TRBD2. The CDR3 runs to 16 residues. J lost 4 bases, V lost 1 base, and 4 bases had no gene match. Germline values: CDR1 SGHAT, CDR2 FQDESV (reference sequence). CDR3 nucleotides: TGTGCCAGCAGCTTAGTCGCTAGCGGGGGATACAATGAGCAGTTCTTC. Its protein is CASSLVASGGYNEQFF.

The rearrangement links TRBV7-9 to TRBJ2-5, with D hard to call. This CDR3 contains 14 residues. The ends were cut back, 1 base at V and 5 bases at J, with 11 bases in the middle. Germline V gene lookup returns CDR1 SEHNR and CDR2 FQNEAQ (reference sequence). In nucleotides, the CDR3 is TGTGCCAGCAGCTTAGTAGCCGCCATGGAGACCCAGTACTTC. It yields the protein CASSLVAAMETQYF.

The genes are TRBV6-5 and TRBJ2-7; 7 bases align to TRBD2. V lost 4 bases, J lost 7 bases, and 10 bases stayed unmatched. This CDR3 has 14 residues. Germline V lookup: CDR1 MNHEY, CDR2 SVGAGI. The CDR3 DNA reads as TGTGCCAGCAGTTTGGGACTATCGGATGGTGAGCAGTACTTC. This codes for CASSLGLSDGEQYF.

V gene TRBV5-4 combines with J gene TRBJ2-3; 7 positions match TRBD1. Germline assignment: CDR1 SGHNT and CDR2 YYREEE (reference sequence). The CDR3 runs 13 residues. With V trimmed by 9 bases and J by 0 bases, 4 bases remained unmatched. In DNA form, the CDR3 reads TGTGCCACCGAGGGGGCTAGCACAGATACGCAGTATTTT. Residues: CATEGASTDTQYF.

The V call is TRBV2, the J call TRBJ2-3, with TRBD2 matching over 7 bases. Germline CDR1 reads SNHLY; CDR2 reads FYNNEI. The CDR3 loop spans 14 amino acids. Losses at the gene ends were 1 base for V and 6 bases for J; bases not matched to a gene: 4. The CDR3 DNA reads TGTGCCAGCAGTGAAGAAGCGGGATGGGATACGCAGTATTTT. Translated: CASSEEAGWDTQYF.

Worth noting for this clone: The DNA is omitted, as the CDR3 cannot be located on it reliably, and the CDR3 follows TCRdb's listing. The gene calls are TRBV5-1 and TRBJ2-3; the table names TRBD1, a call not compared with the DNA. The CDR3 contains 18 residues when both ends are counted. Germline V gives CDR1 SGHRS, CDR2 YFSETQ. The CDR3 here is CASSSVGPGQGPSDTQYF.

This clone was observed once. The chain employs TRBV7-6 and TRBJ2-1; 9 bases fit TRBD2. Per the germline V gene, CDR1 is SGHVS and CDR2 is FNYEAQ. V shed 2 bases, J shed 7 bases, and the junction held 6 bases outside the gene matches. The CDR3 runs 15 residues. CDR3 coding DNA: TGTGCCAGCAGCTTAATGGCTAGCGGGAAGAATGAGCAGTTCTTC. Encoded protein: CASSLMASGKNEQFF.

The chain uses TRBV28 and TRBJ1-5; D is ambiguous. Germline values: CDR1 MDHEN, CDR2 SYDVKM. The V end lost 6 bases, the J end lost 0 bases, and 15 bases lay between the germline ends. The CDR3 has 16 residues. This CDR3 is CASSYPPTYSNQPQHF. DNA of the CDR3: TGTGCCAGCAGCTACCCCCCCACTTATAGCAATCAGCCCCAGCATTTT.

The chain joins TRBV6-6 to TRBJ2-7, with D unresolved. The V and J ends lost 5 bases and 3 bases respectively, with 8 bases between them. CDR1 is MNHNY, CDR2 SVGAGI, per germline (reference sequence). This CDR3 spans 12 amino acids. The CDR3 sequence: CASSPQFYEQYF. For the CDR3, the DNA is TGTGCCAGCAGTCCCCAATTCTACGAGCAGTACTTC.

The chain joins TRBV6-5 to TRBJ1-1, with TRBD1 identical over 9 bases. This CDR3 is 14 amino acids long. Trimming cost V 6 bases and J 0 bases; bases outside gene matches: 2. CDR1 and CDR2 (germline): MNHEY, SVGAGI. CDR3 loop: CASRDRGMNTEAFF. CDR3 DNA: TGTGCCAGCAGAGACAGGGGGATGAACACTGAAGCTTTCTTT.

This clone was observed a handful of times. The V call is TRBV27, the J call TRBJ2-7; D call uncertain. There are 14 residues in the CDR3. V was pared by 4 bases and J by 9 bases, with 19 bases between. Germline lookup yields CDR1 MNHEY and CDR2 SMNVEV (reference sequence). CDR3 in DNA: TGTGCCAGCAGTTCGCTTTCTCTAGGCGGCGGGCAGTACTTC. Its translation: CASSSLSLGGGQYF.

This clone has a handful of counts. This chain links TRBV5-1 with TRBJ1-1; the match to TRBD1 covers 7 bases. CDR1 is SGHRS, CDR2 YFSETQ, per germline. J lost 0 bases, V lost 4 bases, and 9 bases had no gene match. The CDR3 is 16 amino acids. The DNA for the CDR3 is TGCGCCAGCAGCGGTCGGACAGGCACCATGAACACTGAAGCTTTCTTT. Protein sequence: CASSGRTGTMNTEAFF.

This clone has more than one count but fewer than ten. V gene TRBV7-9 combines with J gene TRBJ2-2; weak D call: TRBD2 (6 bases). Trimming cost V 5 bases and J 7 bases, with 14 bases left between them. CDR1 SEHNR and CDR2 FQNEAQ come from the germline V gene (reference sequence). There are 14 residues in the CDR3. CDR3 loop: CASSLEASVGELFF. CDR3 DNA sequence: TGTGCCAGCAGCCTAGAGGCTAGCGTCGGGGAGCTGTTTTTT.